This TCR beta chain comes out of a study of HIV-infected patients and healthy controls. This clonotype was detected many times. Alpha and beta constant-region primers primed reverse transcription of 500 to 550 ng RNA. Each of the alpha and beta chains got its own library through chain-specific third strand synthesis with indices. Ligation attached cDNA to a 5' RACE adapter that carried a random hexamer and SP2 site. A single record per CDR3 protein comes from TCRdb applying MiXCR to the 5' RACE reads. In the table there are 15,000 to 20,000 distinct CDR3 sequences, 4.5% to 5.5% of which are singletons. No cell fractionation was done, so the repertoire covers all unsorted peripheral blood T cells. The V and J ends lost 7 bases and 5 bases, in that order; junction bases with no gene match: 7. Germline V gene data show CDR1 as LGHDT and CDR2 as YNNKEL (reference sequence). This CDR3 contains 14 residues.

The sample comprised blood. The chain has TRBV3-1 and TRBJ1-4; 7 bases fit TRBD1. This receptor was taken from an adult in good health. The CDR3 here is CASNQGELNEKLFF. CDR3 coding DNA: TGTGCCAGCAACCAGGGGGAATTAAATGAAAAACTGTTTTTT.